This T cell receptor beta chain emerged from a study of T-cell memory formation after mild COVID-19. General study findings and limits: A second wave of clones peaked on day 37, and their SARS-CoV-2 specificity went unconfirmed.

TCRdb reprocessed the 5' RACE reads via MiXCR and lists one record per CDR3 protein. Here the sample spans 350,000 to 400,000 distinct CDR3 sequences, around 21% being singletons. V was pared by 9 bases and J by 6 bases, with 8 bases of the junction left unmatched. Per the germline V gene, CDR1 is ENHRY and CDR2 is SYGVKD. This CDR3 spans 13 amino acids. A word on this clonotype: The antigen remains unidentified.

Sequencing was carried out using PBMCs or a T cell subset sorted from them (not recorded which). The clonotype comes from an adult woman who had mild COVID-19 (a few samples of this study predate the infection). Cell type and time point are not known. The chain is built from TRBV10-3 and TRBJ1-2, with 9 positions matching TRBD1. For the CDR3, the DNA is TGTGCCATTAACAGGGACAGGGCGGATGGCTACACCTTC. This codes for CAINRDRADGYTF.